This T cell receptor (beta chain) was identified during a study of cytomegalovirus exposure and HLA in healthy donors. For this clone: Antigen unknown.

Study-wide results and limits: In a later analysis, TCR beta V- and J-gene trimming showed a link to a missense DCLRE1C variant.

The germline gives CDR1 SGHTA, CDR2 FQGNSA. The CDR3 consists of 14 residues. The V segment lost 3 bases and the J segment 8 bases; nucleotides outside the gene matches: 6. PCR primers comprised 60 Vbeta and 13 Jbeta primers. Assay used: immunoSEQ multiplex PCR; TCRdb lists only in-frame clones, some missing. The sample data list fewer than 110,000 clones. The receptor was isolated from a man aged 35 to 55 in good health and CMV-seronegative. V gene TRBV7-2 combines with J gene TRBJ1-4, with 7 bases lining up with TRBD1. The sequenced sample consisted of PBMCs. The CDR3 sequence: CASSFPGQEEKLFF. As DNA, the CDR3 is TGTGCCAGCAGCTTTCCTGGACAGGAGGAAAAACTGTTTTTT.